Each of the 21 T cell receptor beta chains below was sequenced from the same sample in a study of blood T cell repertoires in COVID-19. Method: immunoSEQ multiplex PCR; TCRdb's copy keeps in-frame clones and lacks some. The sample lists around 40,000 clones; roughly nine tenths were seen once. Material: peripheral blood. Receptors were obtained from a man aged 45-60 years with active COVID-19.

The genes are TRBV6-5 and TRBJ1-5, with D possibly matching TRBD1 (6 bases). The CDR3 runs to 15 residues. With 6 bases removed from V and 4 bases from J, the gap between germline ends came to 16 bases. The germline V gene has CDR1 MNHEY and CDR2 SVGAGI. Here the CDR3 reads CASSRYRVGNQPQHF. CDR3 in DNA: TGTGCCAGCAGCCGGTACAGGGTAGGGAATCAGCCCCAGCATTTT.

The J gene is TRBJ2-5, the V gene TRBV11-2; 8 bases map to TRBD2. The V gene end was trimmed by 1 base and the J gene end by 2 bases; junction bases not matched to a gene: 6. This CDR3 is 16 amino acids long. CDR1 is SGHAT, CDR2 FQNNGV, per germline. For the CDR3, the DNA is TGTGCCAGCAGCTTAGGATCGGGACTAGGGCAAGAGACCCAGTACTTC. As protein: CASSLGSGLGQETQYF.

The rearrangement joins TRBV24-1 to TRBJ2-1; 7 bases align to TRBD1. The CDR3 covers 14 residues. Germline V gene sequence: CDR1 KGHDR, CDR2 SFDVKD. J lost 4 bases, V lost 4 bases, and 3 bases had no gene match. The CDR3 sequence: CATSEGDSYNEQFF. Written as DNA, the CDR3 is TGTGCCACCAGTGAGGGGGACAGTTACAATGAGCAGTTCTTC.

The chain uses TRBV7-9 and TRBJ2-2; 12 bases agree with TRBD1. Per the germline V gene, CDR1 is SEHNR and CDR2 is FQNEAQ (reference sequence). V shed 10 bases, J shed 4 bases, and the junction held 4 bases outside the gene matches. The CDR3 has 14 amino acids. The CDR3 region has the DNA TGTGCCAAGGGACAGGGGGCTGGCACCGGGGAGCTGTTTTTT. As protein: CAKGQGAGTGELFF. Based on the CDR3 plus reference TRBV7-9 and TRBJ2-2, the full variable domain is DTGVSQNPRHKITKRGQNVTFRCDPISEHNRLYWYRQTLGQGPEFLTYFQNEAQLEKSRLLSDRFSAERPKGSFSTLEIQRTEQGDSAMYLCAKGQGAGTGELFFGEGSRLTVL.

This clone was observed once. The V call is TRBV28, the J call TRBJ2-5, with TRBD1 identical over 7 bases. The CDR3 runs 17 residues. V lost 5 bases to trimming and J lost 3 bases; unmatched junction nucleotides: 15. Germline loops: CDR1 MDHEN, CDR2 SYDVKM. This chain's CDR3 is CASSLFPSGGAKETQYF. In nucleotides, the CDR3 is TGTGCCAGCAGTCTCTTTCCTTCAGGGGGTGCCAAAGAGACCCAGTACTTC.

The chain combines TRBV20-1 with TRBJ1-2, with D unresolved. CDR3 size: 9 residues. CDR1 is DFQATT, CDR2 SNEGSKA, per germline (reference sequence). The V gene lost 7 bases and the J gene lost 8 bases, with 8 bases spanning the gap. In DNA form, the CDR3 reads TGCAGTGTCCCCCAGGGCTACACCTTC. This encodes CSVPQGYTF.

V is TRBV12-3 or TRBV12-4 and J is TRBJ2-5; 7 bases are a match to TRBD1. V gave up 5 bases and J gave up 1 base; unmatched junction bases: 1. This CDR3 has 13 amino acids. The CDR3 loop is CASSAGGQETQYF. The CDR3 nucleotides read TGTGCCAGCAGTGCAGGGGGCCAAGAGACCCAGTACTTC.

The genes are TRBV10-2 and TRBJ2-1; 14 nucleotides agree with TRBD2. Germline trimming cut 7 bases from V and 1 base from J; bases unmatched to any gene: 6. Germline V gene sequence: CDR1 WSHSY, CDR2 SAAADI. This CDR3 region has 17 residues. CDR3 region: CASTGTSGRTSYNEQFF. The CDR3 nucleotides are TGCGCCAGCACCGGGACTAGCGGGAGAACATCCTACAATGAGCAGTTCTTC.

This chain connects TRBV3-1 (or the pseudogene TRBV3-2) to TRBJ2-2; D might be TRBD2 (5 bases). V lost 1 base and J 3 bases, leaving 15 bases between the germline ends. Per the germline V gene, CDR1 is LGHDT and CDR2 is YNNKEL (reference sequence). The CDR3 length is 17 residues. CDR3 amino acids: CASSQVWTPCDTGELFF. CDR3 in DNA: TGTGCCAGCAGCCAAGTTTGGACTCCCTGCGACACCGGGGAGCTGTTTTTT.

This clone has just one count. The J gene is TRBJ2-7, the V gene TRBV27, with TRBD1 identical over 11 bases. The J segment lost 5 bases and the V segment lost 8 bases, leaving 11 bases of the junction unmatched. The CDR3 runs to 15 residues. Germline CDR1 is MNHEY and CDR2 is SMNVEV (reference sequence). For the CDR3, the DNA is TGTGCCAGCTGTTCATTGGGGACAGGGGGACACGAGCAGTACTTC. Translated: CASCSLGTGGHEQYF.

The V gene is TRBV9, the J gene TRBJ2-1; 11 bases agree with TRBD2. CDR1 and CDR2 from the germline V gene are SGDLS and YYNGEE. This CDR3 region has 14 residues. Losses at the gene ends were 3 bases for V and 9 bases for J; bases not matched to a gene: 5. CDR3 in DNA: TGTGCCAGCAGCGAGGGACTAGCGGACCTTGAGCAGTTCTTC. This sequence encodes CASSEGLADLEQFF.

This clone occurred once. J is TRBJ2-3 and V is TRBV4-1; D remains unclear. Germline V gene data show CDR1 as MGHRA and CDR2 as YSYEKL. Trimming cost V 3 bases and J 4 bases, with 11 bases left between them. The CDR3 extends over 14 amino acids. CDR3 DNA: TGCGCCAGCAGCCAGTCTAAAAGTGCAGATACGCAGTATTTT. It specifies CASSQSKSADTQYF.

The chain links TRBV7-3 to TRBJ2-2; a weak D match, TRBD2 (5 bases). Trimming removed 1 base from V and 2 bases from J, with 8 bases in between. Germline V gene data show CDR1 as SGHTA and CDR2 as FQGTGA. The CDR3 loop spans 15 amino acids. CDR3: CASSLKRENTGELFF. In nucleotides, the CDR3 is TGTGCCAGCAGCTTAAAACGGGAAAACACCGGGGAGCTGTTTTTT.

This clone was observed a single time. The genes are TRBV4-3 and TRBJ2-1; D is possibly TRBD1 (6 bases). The germline V gene has CDR1 LGHNA and CDR2 YSLEER. The CDR3 is made up of 13 amino acids. Trimming stripped 4 bases from V and 5 bases from J, with 9 bases between. Here the CDR3 reads CASSLDSHNEQFF. As DNA, the CDR3 is TGCGCCAGCAGCCTGGACAGCCACAATGAGCAGTTCTTC.

This rearrangement joins TRBV7-6 to TRBJ2-5; D unresolved. The CDR3 covers 12 residues. V lost 1 base, J lost 5 bases, and 5 bases lay in between. Germline V CDR1 and CDR2: SGHVS, FNYEAQ. The CDR3: CASSLGVETQYF. CDR3 bases: TGTGCCAGCAGCTTAGGAGTGGAGACCCAGTACTTC.

This chain uses TRBV6-2 or TRBV6-3 with TRBJ2-5; 7 bases agree with TRBD1. This CDR3 is built from 15 residues. V lost 6 bases and J lost 7; bases outside the gene matches: 14. Germline CDR1 and CDR2: MNHEY and SVGEGT. CDR3 protein: CASSPQTGPPGTQYF. CDR3 in DNA: TGTGCCAGCAGCCCCCAGACAGGGCCCCCCGGGACCCAGTACTTC.

A remark on this clone: Other DNA sequences in the sample encode the same CDR3. The V gene is TRBV9, the J gene TRBJ1-5; 7 nucleotides line up with TRBD1. The germline V gene encodes CDR1 SGDLS and CDR2 YYNGEE. V was pared by 0 bases and J by 7 bases, with 7 bases of the junction left unmatched. The CDR3 sequence is 15 residues long. The CDR3 bases are TGTGCCAGCAGCGTAGGGCAGGGGGTGGGGCAGCCCCAGCATTTT. This translates into CASSVGQGVGQPQHF.

The DNA for the CDR3 is TGTGCCAGCAGATCACAGGGAGATACGCAGTATTTT. Its protein is CASRSQGDTQYF. The rearrangement uses TRBV27 and TRBJ2-3; D perhaps matches TRBD1 (6 bases). V lost 6 bases, J lost 5 bases, and 9 bases lay in between. Germline V gene data show CDR1 as MNHEY and CDR2 as SMNVEV (reference sequence). The length of the CDR3 is 12 residues.

The gene calls are TRBV30 and TRBJ1-5, with D perhaps TRBD1 (5 bases). This CDR3 is built from 13 residues. Trimming left V 2 bases short and J 2 bases short, with 7 bases between. Germline lookup yields CDR1 GTSNPN and CDR2 SVGIG (reference sequence). The chain's CDR3 is CAWSLGGNQPQHF. CDR3 nucleotides: TGTGCCTGGAGTTTAGGGGGCAATCAGCCCCAGCATTTT.

V gene TRBV27 combines with J gene TRBJ2-7; D possibly corresponds to TRBD2 (6 bases). The CDR3 spans 14 residues. Trimming stripped 7 bases from V and 4 bases from J, with 17 bases between. CDR1 and CDR2 (germline): MNHEY, SMNVEV (reference sequence). The CDR3 spells CASTNGGLPYEQYF. CDR3 in DNA: TGTGCCAGCACCAATGGGGGGTTGCCTTACGAGCAGTACTTC.

The chain joins TRBV4-2 to TRBJ2-2; TRBD2 agrees at 10 bases. The V and J ends lost 6 bases and 5 bases, in that order; junction bases with no gene match: 3. The CDR3 is 14 residues long. Germline CDR1 LGHNA, CDR2 YNFKEQ. The CDR3 DNA reads as TGTGCCAGCAGAGCGGGAGGGTGGACCGGGGAGCTGTTTTTT. Its protein product is CASRAGGWTGELFF.